This is a list of T cell receptor beta chains from one sample in a study of shared clonotypes between healthy human individuals. Data came from immunoSEQ multiplex PCR; TCRdb stores just in-frame clones and leaves some out. Of 2.5 million or so clones in the sample, 85% to 95% are singletons; the top ten hold about 0.13%. Material for sequencing was naive CD4+ T cells sorted from blood. The source of these receptors is a man between 18 and 35 years old in good health. Each CDR3 is given with its conserved first and last residue. The order of the fields is V gene, J gene, clone size, D gene, CDR3 DNA, CDR3 protein. The D gene is left open where the match is weak. Clone sizes are given selectively: once, few, many, or a class where the clone is expanded.

V gene: TRBV7-8
J gene: TRBJ2-2
clone size: few
D gene: -
CDR3 DNA: TGTGCCAGCAGCTCCCCGACGAGTTCGACCACCGGGGAGCTGTTTTTT
CDR3 protein: CASSSPTSSTTGELFF

V gene: TRBV5-1
J gene: TRBJ2-3
clone size: -
D gene: TRBD2
CDR3 DNA: TGCGCCAGCAGCCTGACTAGCGGAGGGGCTAGCACAGATACGCAGTATTTT
CDR3 protein: CASSLTSGGASTDTQYF

V gene: TRBV29-1
J gene: TRBJ1-2
clone size: -
D gene: TRBD1
CDR3 DNA: TGCAGCGTTGAAGAGGGGGACAGGGGGGCCAACTATGGCTACACCTTC
CDR3 protein: CSVEEGDRGANYGYTF

V gene: TRBV7-8
J gene: TRBJ2-1
clone size: -
D gene: -
CDR3 DNA: TGTGCCAGCAGCTCCACACCGGGACTGGAAACCCGGGTGGAGCAGTTCTTC
CDR3 protein: CASSSTPGLETRVEQFF

V gene: TRBV6-1
J gene: TRBJ1-3
clone size: -
D gene: -
CDR3 DNA: TGTGCCAGCAGTGAATTGGGGGCTAACACCATATATTTT
CDR3 protein: CASSELGANTIYF

V gene: TRBV28
J gene: TRBJ2-7
clone size: -
D gene: -
CDR3 DNA: TGTGCCAGCAGTTCCCCGGGGGAAGCGGGTTTCGAGCAGTACTTC
CDR3 protein: CASSSPGEAGFEQYF

V gene: TRBV30
J gene: TRBJ1-4
clone size: -
D gene: -
CDR3 DNA: TGTGCCTGGAGCGGGCAGGGTAATGAAAAACTGTTTTTT
CDR3 protein: CAWSGQGNEKLFF

V gene: TRBV12-5
J gene: TRBJ1-2
clone size: -
D gene: -
CDR3 DNA: TGTGCTAGTGGTCCAAGGGACTTCCCCTATGGCTACACCTTC
CDR3 protein: CASGPRDFPYGYTF

V gene: TRBV5-1
J gene: TRBJ1-2
clone size: -
D gene: TRBD1
CDR3 DNA: TGCGCCAGCAGCTCCGGGACAGGTGCCTATGGCTACACCTTC
CDR3 protein: CASSSGTGAYGYTF

V gene: TRBV7-2
J gene: TRBJ2-3
clone size: -
D gene: -
CDR3 DNA: TGTGCCAGCACCATGGGCGGAGGGATAGGGGCAGATACGCAGTATTTT
CDR3 protein: CASTMGGGIGADTQYF

V gene: TRBV10-2
J gene: TRBJ2-5
clone size: once
D gene: -
CDR3 DNA: TGCGCCAGCAGTGAGGCAAGATCTCCGGAGACCCAGTACTTC
CDR3 protein: CASSEARSPETQYF

V gene: TRBV7-2
J gene: TRBJ2-1
clone size: -
D gene: -
CDR3 DNA: TGTGCCAGCAGCTTAGTGGGTAACGGGATCTACAATGAGCAGTTCTTC
CDR3 protein: CASSLVGNGIYNEQFF

V gene: TRBV5-6
J gene: TRBJ1-1
clone size: -
D gene: TRBD1
CDR3 DNA: TGTGCCAGCAGCGCCGGGACAGGCGGGTCAATCATGAACACTGAAGCTTTCTTT
CDR3 protein: CASSAGTGGSIMNTEAFF

V gene: TRBV5-1
J gene: TRBJ2-3
clone size: -
D gene: -
CDR3 DNA: TGCGCCAGCAGCCTCTCGGACACGGGCCCCACAGATACGCAGTATTTT
CDR3 protein: CASSLSDTGPTDTQYF

V gene: TRBV15
J gene: TRBJ2-2
clone size: -
D gene: -
CDR3 DNA: TGTGCCACCAGCCCGGACGTAGGGGGGAACACCGGGGAGCTGTTTTTT
CDR3 protein: CATSPDVGGNTGELFF

V gene: TRBV5-1
J gene: TRBJ2-7
clone size: -
D gene: -
CDR3 DNA: TGCGCCAGCAGGAGTGGGGGCGCCCCCTACGAGCAGTACTTC
CDR3 protein: CASRSGGAPYEQYF

V gene: TRBV6-6
J gene: TRBJ1-1
clone size: -
D gene: TRBD1
CDR3 DNA: TGTGCCAGCCGACCAGGGGGAAACACTGAAGCTTTCTTT
CDR3 protein: CASRPGGNTEAFF

V gene: TRBV19
J gene: TRBJ2-1
clone size: -
D gene: TRBD1
CDR3 DNA: TGTGCCAGTAGGACAGGGGGGGGTGAGCAGTTCTTC
CDR3 protein: CASRTGGGEQFF

V gene: TRBV20-1
J gene: TRBJ1-2
clone size: few
D gene: -
CDR3 DNA: TGCAGTGCTACCGGCTACACCTTC
CDR3 protein: CSATGYTF

V gene: TRBV2
J gene: TRBJ2-3
clone size: -
D gene: TRBD1
CDR3 DNA: TGTGCCAGCAGTCCCGGGACAGACACAGATACGCAGTATTTT
CDR3 protein: CASSPGTDTDTQYF

V gene: TRBV11-2
J gene: TRBJ1-1
clone size: -
D gene: -
CDR3 DNA: TGTGCCAGCAGCTCGACAGTGAACACTGAAGCTTTCTTT
CDR3 protein: CASSSTVNTEAFF

V gene: TRBV9
J gene: TRBJ1-4
clone size: -
D gene: TRBD1
CDR3 DNA: TGTGCCAGCAGCGGCGGTAACCGGGACAGGGAGAATGCTAATGAAAAACTGTTTTTT
CDR3 protein: CASSGGNRDRENANEKLFF

V gene: TRBV9
J gene: TRBJ1-4
clone size: few
D gene: -
CDR3 DNA: TGTGCCAGCAGCCGAAATTGGCAGGGAGGAGAAAAACTGTTTTTT
CDR3 protein: CASSRNWQGGEKLFF

V gene: TRBV5-6
J gene: TRBJ2-3
clone size: -
D gene: -
CDR3 DNA: TGTGCCAGCAGCTCAGGTGCACAGGGTACGCAGTATTTT
CDR3 protein: CASSSGAQGTQYF

V gene: TRBV15
J gene: TRBJ2-3
clone size: -
D gene: TRBD2
CDR3 DNA: TGTGCCACCAGCAGAGGGAGGACTAGCGAGGCAGATACGCAGTATTTT
CDR3 protein: CATSRGRTSEADTQYF

V gene: TRBV2
J gene: TRBJ1-1
clone size: once
D gene: -
CDR3 DNA: TGTGCCAGCAGTGACGTCGGGAACACTGAAGCTTTCTTT
CDR3 protein: CASSDVGNTEAFF

V gene: TRBV5-1
J gene: TRBJ2-2
clone size: -
D gene: TRBD1
CDR3 DNA: TGCGCCAGCAGCTCCTTGGACAGGCTCGCCGGGGAGCTGTTTTTT
CDR3 protein: CASSSLDRLAGELFF

V gene: TRBV5-6
J gene: TRBJ2-7
clone size: -
D gene: -
CDR3 DNA: TGTGCCAGCAGTTACACCGCAGGGGACTCCTACGAGCAGTACTTC
CDR3 protein: CASSYTAGDSYEQYF

V gene: TRBV5-1
J gene: TRBJ1-3
clone size: -
D gene: -
CDR3 DNA: TGCGCCAGCAGCTTCGGGGCGACTGGAAACACCATATATTTT
CDR3 protein: CASSFGATGNTIYF

V gene: TRBV18
J gene: TRBJ1-1
clone size: once
D gene: TRBD1
CDR3 DNA: TGTGCCAGCTCACCAGGAGGGGGCCCTAACACTGAAGCTTTCTTT
CDR3 protein: CASSPGGGPNTEAFF

V gene: TRBV11-2
J gene: TRBJ1-2
clone size: -
D gene: TRBD1
CDR3 DNA: TGTGCCAGCAGCCCGGACAGGGGGAAGGGCTACACCTTC
CDR3 protein: CASSPDRGKGYTF

V gene: TRBV21-1
J gene: TRBJ2-3
clone size: -
D gene: -
CDR3 DNA: TGTGCCAGCACCGTAAGACAGGCTGTCACAGATACGCAGTATTTT
CDR3 protein: CASTVRQAVTDTQYF